This TCR beta chain derives from a study of response to subunit inactivated influenza vaccine. Trimming at V came to 8 bases and at J to 5 bases, leaving 14 bases not matched to a gene. Germline V lookup: CDR1 DFQATT, CDR2 SNEGSKA (reference sequence). The CDR3 runs 17 residues. One entry per CDR3 protein, called by TCRdb with MiXCR from the RT-PCR reads. This sample has about 780,000 distinct CDR3 sequences, with roughly 18% found just once. The genes are TRBV20-1 and TRBJ2-1, with 14 nucleotides matching TRBD2. The specimen was PBMCs from blood, collected 5 days after vaccination. The sequence was obtained from a man aged 45-65 years who received an inactivated influenza vaccine. The CDR3 sequence is CSLIGTSGSRPNNEQFF. CDR3 nucleotides: TGCAGTCTGATCGGGACTAGCGGGAGTCGACCTAACAATGAGCAGTTCTTC.